This T cell receptor (beta chain) was retrieved from a study of tumor and adjacent non-tumor tissue in lung cancer. General study findings and limits: Top 100 clones took a larger repertoire share in normal lung.

Trimming pared 2 bases from V and 7 bases from J, leaving 16 bases between. From germline, CDR1 is SGHNT and CDR2 YYREEE (reference sequence). The CDR3 extends over 14 amino acids. RNA was extracted from bulk tissue without any cell sorting. TCRbeta libraries were built with three rounds of nested PCR, modified from ARM-PCR. Using its own MiXCR run on the multiplex PCR reads, TCRdb lists one record per CDR3 protein. The table records roughly 200,000 distinct CDR3 sequences, approximately 74% of them present only once. This clonotype was observed at least ten times. Its specificity is not known. The gene calls are TRBV5-4 and TRBJ2-7; no clear D. Material: lung tumor tissue. The TCR sequence derives from a man in his sixties with non-small cell lung cancer. CDR3 protein: CASSLTGRVGEQYF. CDR3 coding DNA: TGTGCCAGCAGCTTAACCGGTCGCGTTGGGGAGCAGTACTTC.